The TCR beta chain described here comes from a study of Graves' ophthalmopathy and Graves' hyperthyroidism. General study results and limits: The model's prediction of ophthalmopathy progression had roughly 68% sensitivity and around 72% specificity. Blood also harbored most expanded thyroid clonotypes above 0.001 frequency. For separating ophthalmopathy from stable hyperthyroidism, a 13-signature model gave roughly 90% sensitivity and 65% to 82% specificity.

Diagnoses were established from clinical symptoms, serum thyroxine, TRAb, thyroid ultrasound and orbital computed tomography. The CDR3 covers 14 residues. The trim removed 5 bases at V and 3 bases at J, leaving 4 bases unmatched. The germline V gene encodes CDR1 MNHEY and CDR2 SVGAGI. This clonotype was counted ten times or more. What it binds is unknown. RNA served as the template for amplifying TCR beta CDR3 regions. Amplification began with first-round RT-PCR using HTBI primers, then second-round multiplex PCR was performed. TCRdb recomputed calls from the multiplex PCR reads with MiXCR, one row per CDR3 protein. Of 500,000 to 800,000 distinct CDR3 sequences listed, roughly 41% are singletons.

The V call is TRBV6-5, the J call TRBJ1-3, with 7 bases identical to TRBD1. The sample taken for sequencing was peripheral blood. The source of this sequence is an adult man with Graves' ophthalmopathy. CDR3 protein: CASSPGTVGNTIYF. For the CDR3, the DNA is TGTGCCAGCAGTCCTGGGACAGTTGGAAACACCATATATTTT.